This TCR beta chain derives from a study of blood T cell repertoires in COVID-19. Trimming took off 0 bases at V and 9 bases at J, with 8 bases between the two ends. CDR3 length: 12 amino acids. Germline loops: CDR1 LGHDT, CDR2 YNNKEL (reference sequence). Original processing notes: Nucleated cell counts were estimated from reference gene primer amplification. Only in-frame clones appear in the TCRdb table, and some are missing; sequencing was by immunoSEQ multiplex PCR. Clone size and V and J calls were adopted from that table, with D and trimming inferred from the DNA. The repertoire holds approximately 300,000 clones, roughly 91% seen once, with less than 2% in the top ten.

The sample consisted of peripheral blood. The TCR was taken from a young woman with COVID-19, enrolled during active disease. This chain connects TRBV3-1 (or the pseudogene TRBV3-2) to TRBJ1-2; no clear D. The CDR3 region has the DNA TGTGCCAGCAGCCAAGATCCCTGGCGCTACACCTTC. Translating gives CASSQDPWRYTF.